The 11 T cell receptor beta chains in this list originate from one sample, sequenced in a study of cytomegalovirus exposure and HLA in healthy donors. Vbeta (60) and Jbeta (13) primers were used in the PCR. Generated by immunoSEQ multiplex PCR, the TCRdb table keeps only in-frame clones and is missing some. The sample lists under 110,000 clones, 75% to 90% seen once, with about 3.9% in the top ten. Sample: PBMCs. These receptor sequences come from a young man in good health and CMV-seronegative.

The V and J genes are TRBV6-1 and TRBJ1-2; 7 bases line up with TRBD1. Per germline, CDR1 MNHNS and CDR2 SASEGT. The V segment lost 6 bases and the J segment 4 bases; nucleotides outside the gene matches: 8. The CDR3 extends over 14 amino acids. The DNA for the CDR3 is TGTGCCAGCAGCAAGCTGGGACAGCTCTATGGCTACACCTTC. This sequence encodes CASSKLGQLYGYTF.

The chain uses TRBV4-2 and TRBJ1-5, with no clear D. This CDR3 region has 14 residues. Germline CDR1 LGHNA, CDR2 YNFKEQ. V was trimmed by 0 bases and J by 6 bases, leaving 9 bases between them. CDR3 region: CASSQESESQPQHF. In nucleotides, the CDR3 is TGTGCCAGCAGCCAAGAGTCGGAGAGTCAGCCCCAGCATTTT.

J is TRBJ1-2 and V is TRBV30, with D unclear. Per the germline V gene, CDR1 is GTSNPN and CDR2 is SVGIG (reference sequence). This CDR3 region has 13 residues. Trimming pared 2 bases from V and 5 bases from J, leaving 12 bases between. CDR3 region: CAWSLQAGYGYTF. The CDR3 DNA reads TGTGCCTGGAGTCTCCAGGCGGGGTATGGCTACACCTTC.

The chain recombines TRBV21-1 with TRBJ2-7; the table assigns TRBD2, which was not confirmed against the DNA. TRBV21-1 represents a pseudogene. The CDR3 totals 22 residues. This chain's CDR3 is CASSQGTSGSWGLVLRTYEQYF. The CDR3 nucleotides read TGTGCCAGCAGCCAAGGGACTAGCGGGAGCTGGGGTCTCGTTCTTAGAACCTACGAGCAGTACTTC.

This chain links TRBV4-2 with TRBJ2-2, with D possibly being TRBD1 (6 bases). Germline lookup yields CDR1 LGHNA and CDR2 YNFKEQ. The CDR3 is 16 amino acids. V dropped 0 bases and J dropped 4 bases, with 12 bases sitting between them. The CDR3 DNA is TGTGCCAGCAGCCAAGAAGGGACACGGGGCACCGGGGAGCTGTTTTTT. Amino acid sequence: CASSQEGTRGTGELFF.

This chain links TRBV28 with TRBJ2-7, with 9 positions matching TRBD2. The CDR3 is 16 residues long. J lost 1 base, V lost 5 bases, and 9 bases had no gene match. Looked up from germline, CDR1 is MDHEN and CDR2 is SYDVKM. The DNA of the CDR3 is TGTGCCAGCAGTCCACGACTAGCGGTACTATCCTACGAGCAGTACTTC. Its translation: CASSPRLAVLSYEQYF.

This chain joins TRBV2 and TRBJ1-1; D remains ambiguous. The V end lost 5 bases, the J end lost 5 bases, and 6 bases lay between the germline ends. CDR3 length: 11 amino acids. Germline V lookup: CDR1 SNHLY, CDR2 FYNNEI. Written as DNA, the CDR3 is TGTGCCAGCAGTTGGAGGACTGAAGCTTTCTTT. The encoded protein is CASSWRTEAFF.

This chain links TRBV7-9 with TRBJ2-3, with 10 bases lining up with TRBD1. Per the germline V gene, CDR1 is SEHNR and CDR2 is FQNEAQ (reference sequence). There are 14 residues in the CDR3. V was pared by 4 bases and J by 5 bases, with 3 bases of the junction left unmatched. CDR3 nucleotide sequence: TGTGCCAGCAGCTGGACAGGGGGGGGAGATACGCAGTATTTT. It yields the protein CASSWTGGGDTQYF.

There are a few counts of this clone. CDR3 DNA: TGTGCCAGCAGGCTAACGGACGGGGACTACGAGCAGTACTTC. This encodes CASRLTDGDYEQYF. The V call is TRBV28, the J call TRBJ2-7; TRBD2 might be the D (5 bases). This CDR3 contains 14 residues. Trimming took off 6 bases at V and 3 bases at J, with 15 bases between the two ends. Germline CDR1 MDHEN, CDR2 SYDVKM.

The CDR3 nucleotides are TGTGCCAGCAGCGACGCCGGGACTAGTATAGATGAGCAGTTCTTC. This encodes CASSDAGTSIDEQFF. The genes are TRBV2 and TRBJ2-1; 8 positions agree with TRBD2. This CDR3 region has 15 residues. Germline V lookup: CDR1 SNHLY, CDR2 FYNNEI. Unmatched junction bases numbered 12, after V lost 6 bases and J lost 8 bases.

This sequence joins TRBV29-1 and TRBJ2-1, with 8 bases lining up with TRBD2. This CDR3 is built from 13 residues. Germline V CDR1 and CDR2: SQVTM, ANQGSEA. V was clipped by 6 bases and J by 6 bases; unmatched bases: 7. This CDR3 reads CSVERTSGNEQFF. The CDR3 DNA reads TGCAGCGTGGAACGTACTAGCGGCAATGAGCAGTTCTTC.